The clone carrying this TCR beta chain was detected a few times. Its antigen is undetermined. CDR3 length equals 11 residues. Trimming pared 5 bases from V and 13 bases from J, leaving 12 bases between. The entry originates in a study of T-cell memory formation after mild COVID-19. Overall study results and limits: Balance between CD4 and CD8 was seen in clones contracting day 15 to 85, and a CD4+ lean was seen in later expanders. For second-wave clones that peaked at day 37, SARS-CoV-2 specificity went unverified. Mainly in CM and EM were contracting CD4+ clones; CD8+ were in EMRA.

Amplification by 5'RACE using constant-segment primers produced TCR alpha and TCR beta cDNA libraries that carried sample barcodes and UMIs. TCRdb reanalysed the 5' RACE reads using MiXCR and keeps one entry per CDR3 protein. The profile shows 300,000 to 400,000 distinct CDR3 sequences, approximately 14% of them singletons. The genes are TRBV12-3 or TRBV12-4 and TRBJ2-1; a possible D gene is TRBD2 (6 bases). The receptor comes from a young man who had mild COVID-19 (a few samples of this study predate the infection). Cell type and time point are not known. The sequenced material came from PBMCs or a T cell subset sorted from them (not recorded which). The CDR3 bases are TGTGCCAGCAGTGCGGGGTGGGGCCAGTTCTTC. It specifies CASSAGWGQFF.